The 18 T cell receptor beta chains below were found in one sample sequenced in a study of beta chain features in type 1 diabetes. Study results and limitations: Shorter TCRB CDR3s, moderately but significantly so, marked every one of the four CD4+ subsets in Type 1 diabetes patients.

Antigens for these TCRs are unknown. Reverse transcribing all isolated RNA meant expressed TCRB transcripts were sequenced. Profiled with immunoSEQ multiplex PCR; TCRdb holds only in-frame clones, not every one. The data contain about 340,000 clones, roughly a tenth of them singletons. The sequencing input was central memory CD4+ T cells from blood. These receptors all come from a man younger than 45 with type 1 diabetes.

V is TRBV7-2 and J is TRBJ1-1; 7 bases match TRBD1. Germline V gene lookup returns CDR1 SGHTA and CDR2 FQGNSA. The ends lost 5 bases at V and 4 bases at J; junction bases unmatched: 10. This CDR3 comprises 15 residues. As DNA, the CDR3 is TGTGCCAGCAGCGCGCACAGGGGCCAGGGCACTGAAGCTTTCTTT. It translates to CASSAHRGQGTEAFF.

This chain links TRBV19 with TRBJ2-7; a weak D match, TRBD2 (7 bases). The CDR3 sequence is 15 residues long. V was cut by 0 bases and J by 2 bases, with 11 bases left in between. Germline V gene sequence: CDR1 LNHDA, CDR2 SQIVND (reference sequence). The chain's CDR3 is CASSIEGGATYEQYF. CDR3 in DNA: TGTGCCAGTAGTATAGAAGGGGGGGCCACCTACGAGCAGTACTTC.

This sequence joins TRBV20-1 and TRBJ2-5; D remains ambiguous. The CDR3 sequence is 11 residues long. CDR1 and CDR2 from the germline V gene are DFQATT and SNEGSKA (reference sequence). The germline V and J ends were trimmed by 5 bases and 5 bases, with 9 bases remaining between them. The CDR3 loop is CSASQMETQYF. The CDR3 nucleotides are TGCAGTGCTTCTCAAATGGAGACCCAGTACTTC.

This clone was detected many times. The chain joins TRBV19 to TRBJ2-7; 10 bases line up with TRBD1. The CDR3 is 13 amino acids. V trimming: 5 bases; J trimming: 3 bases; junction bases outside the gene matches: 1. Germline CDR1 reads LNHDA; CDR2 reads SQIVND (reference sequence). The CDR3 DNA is TGTGCCAGTAGTCGGGACAGGGGCTACGAGCAGTACTTC. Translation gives CASSRDRGYEQYF.

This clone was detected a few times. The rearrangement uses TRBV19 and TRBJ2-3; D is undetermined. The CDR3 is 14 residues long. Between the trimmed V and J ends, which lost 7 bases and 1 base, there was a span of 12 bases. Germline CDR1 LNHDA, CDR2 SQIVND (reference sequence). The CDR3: CASTSRTRTDTQYF. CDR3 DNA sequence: TGTGCCAGTACTTCTCGTACACGCACAGATACGCAGTATTTT.

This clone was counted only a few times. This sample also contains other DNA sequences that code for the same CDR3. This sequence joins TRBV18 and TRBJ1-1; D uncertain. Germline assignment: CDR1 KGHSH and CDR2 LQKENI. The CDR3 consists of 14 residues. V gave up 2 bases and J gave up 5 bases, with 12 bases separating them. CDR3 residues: CASSPNRVGTEAFF. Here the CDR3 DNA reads TGTGCCAGCTCACCAAATAGGGTGGGAACTGAAGCTTTCTTT.

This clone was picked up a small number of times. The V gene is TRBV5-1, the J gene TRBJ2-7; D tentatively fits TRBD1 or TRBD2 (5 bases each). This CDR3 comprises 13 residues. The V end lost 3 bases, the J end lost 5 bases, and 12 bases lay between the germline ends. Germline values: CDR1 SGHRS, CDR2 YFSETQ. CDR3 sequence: CASSWWGSDEQYF. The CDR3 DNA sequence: TGCGCCAGCAGCTGGTGGGGGTCCGACGAGCAGTACTTC.

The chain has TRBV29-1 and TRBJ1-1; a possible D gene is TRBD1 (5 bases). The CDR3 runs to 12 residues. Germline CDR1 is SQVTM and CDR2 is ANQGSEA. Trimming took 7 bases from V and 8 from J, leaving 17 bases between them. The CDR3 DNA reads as TGCAGCGCCCCAAGTGGCCGGACAGAAGCTTTCTTT. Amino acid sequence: CSAPSGRTEAFF. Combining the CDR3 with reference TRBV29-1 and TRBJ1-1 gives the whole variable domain SAVISQKPSRDICQRGTSLTIQCQVDSQVTMMFWYRQQPGQSLTLIATANQGSEATYESGFVIDKFPISRPNLTFSTLTVSNMSPEDSSIYLCSAPSGRTEAFFGQGTRLTVV.

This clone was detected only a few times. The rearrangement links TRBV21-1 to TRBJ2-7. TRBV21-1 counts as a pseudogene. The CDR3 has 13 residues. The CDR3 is CASSYGEGYEQYF. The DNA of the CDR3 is TGTGCCAGCAGCTATGGGGAAGGCTACGAGCAGTACTTC.

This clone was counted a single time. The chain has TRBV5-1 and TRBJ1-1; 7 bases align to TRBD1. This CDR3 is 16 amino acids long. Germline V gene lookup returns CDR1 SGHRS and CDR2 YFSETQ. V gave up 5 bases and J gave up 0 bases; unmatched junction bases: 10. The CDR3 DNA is TGCGCCAGCAGGCCCGGCCAGGGGGGTCTGAACACTGAAGCTTTCTTT. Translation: CASRPGQGGLNTEAFF.

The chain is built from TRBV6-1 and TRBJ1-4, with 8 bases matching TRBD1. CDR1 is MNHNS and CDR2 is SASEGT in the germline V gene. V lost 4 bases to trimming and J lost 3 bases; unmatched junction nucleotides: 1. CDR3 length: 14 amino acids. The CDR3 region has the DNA TGTGCCAGCAGTGGGGACAGGCCTAATGAAAAACTGTTTTTT. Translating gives CASSGDRPNEKLFF.

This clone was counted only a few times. The CDR3: CSAPLTGTQYF. CDR3 nucleotide sequence: TGCAGTGCCCCACTGACTGGGACCCAGTACTTC. This rearrangement joins TRBV20-1 to TRBJ2-7; D call uncertain. The last part of the DNA fits TRBJ2-5 better; the J call may be wrong. The CDR3 consists of 11 residues. Germline V gene data show CDR1 as DFQATT and CDR2 as SNEGSKA (reference sequence).

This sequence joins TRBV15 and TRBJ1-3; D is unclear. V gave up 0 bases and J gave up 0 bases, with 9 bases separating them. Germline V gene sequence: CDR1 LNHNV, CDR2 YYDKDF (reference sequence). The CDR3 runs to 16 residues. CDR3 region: CATSRDPRNSGNTIYF. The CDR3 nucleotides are TGTGCCACCAGCAGAGATCCCCGGAACTCTGGAAACACCATATATTTT.

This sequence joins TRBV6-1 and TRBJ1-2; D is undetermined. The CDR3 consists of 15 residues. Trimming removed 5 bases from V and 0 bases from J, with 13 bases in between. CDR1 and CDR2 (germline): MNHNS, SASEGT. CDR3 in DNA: TGTGCCAGCAGTACAACACTGAACTCTAACTATGGCTACACCTTC. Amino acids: CASSTTLNSNYGYTF.

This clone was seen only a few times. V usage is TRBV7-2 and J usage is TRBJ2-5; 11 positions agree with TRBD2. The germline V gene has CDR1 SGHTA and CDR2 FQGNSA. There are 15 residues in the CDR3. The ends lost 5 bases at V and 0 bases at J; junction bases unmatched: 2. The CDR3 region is CASSQLAGDQETQYF. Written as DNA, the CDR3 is TGTGCCAGCAGCCAACTAGCGGGGGACCAAGAGACCCAGTACTTC.

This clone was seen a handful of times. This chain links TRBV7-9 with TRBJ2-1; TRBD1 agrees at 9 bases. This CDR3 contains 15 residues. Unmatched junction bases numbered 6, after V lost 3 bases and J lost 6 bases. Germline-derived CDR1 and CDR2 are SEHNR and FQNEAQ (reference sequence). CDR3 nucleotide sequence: TGTGCCAGCAGCTTTACAGGGGGCGGAGGCAATGAGCAGTTCTTC. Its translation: CASSFTGGGGNEQFF.

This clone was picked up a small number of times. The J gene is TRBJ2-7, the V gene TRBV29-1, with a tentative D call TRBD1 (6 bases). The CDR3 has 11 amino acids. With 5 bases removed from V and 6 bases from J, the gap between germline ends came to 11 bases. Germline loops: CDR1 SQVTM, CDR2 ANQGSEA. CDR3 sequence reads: CSVTGSLEQYF. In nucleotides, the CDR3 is TGCAGCGTTACAGGGTCGCTCGAGCAGTACTTC.

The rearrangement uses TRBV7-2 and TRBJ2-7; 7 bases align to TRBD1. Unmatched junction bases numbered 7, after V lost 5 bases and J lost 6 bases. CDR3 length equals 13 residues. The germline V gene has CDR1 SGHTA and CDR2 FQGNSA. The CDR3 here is CASSHRQGREQYF. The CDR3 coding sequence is TGTGCCAGCAGCCACCGACAGGGTCGCGAGCAGTACTTC.